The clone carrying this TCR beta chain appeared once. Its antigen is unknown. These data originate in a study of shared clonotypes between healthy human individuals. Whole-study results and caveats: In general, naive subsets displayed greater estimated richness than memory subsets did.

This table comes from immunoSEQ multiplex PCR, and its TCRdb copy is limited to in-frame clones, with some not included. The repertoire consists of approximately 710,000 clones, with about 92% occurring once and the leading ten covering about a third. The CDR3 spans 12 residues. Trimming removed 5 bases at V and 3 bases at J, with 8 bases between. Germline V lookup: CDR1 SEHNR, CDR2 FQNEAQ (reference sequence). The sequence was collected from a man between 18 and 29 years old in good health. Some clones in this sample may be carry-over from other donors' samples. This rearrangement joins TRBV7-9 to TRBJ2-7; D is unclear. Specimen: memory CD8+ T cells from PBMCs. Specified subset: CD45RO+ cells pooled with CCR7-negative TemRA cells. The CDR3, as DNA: TGTGCCAGCAGCCCCCTCCTCTACGAGCAGTACTTC. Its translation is CASSPLLYEQYF.